This record looks at one T cell receptor beta chain sequence and its context. A read error may account for a junction end that differs from germline. The CDR3 is 13 amino acids. From germline, CDR1 is WSHSY and CDR2 SAAADI. The patients had localized lung adenocarcinoma, a non-small cell subtype. One entry per CDR3 protein, called by TCRdb with MiXCR from the PCR reads. The table includes over 9,500 distinct CDR3 sequences, about 50% detected once. The entry originates in a study of CD4 and CD8 cells across lung adenocarcinoma regions. The J gene is TRBJ2-3, the V gene TRBV10-2; D perhaps matches TRBD2 (7 bases). The receptor was isolated from a female donor with lung adenocarcinoma. The CD4 and CD8 labels of this study may be unreliable. Specimen: CD8+ T cells from the margin of a lung tumor. CDR3 bases: TGCGCAGCGGGGACGTGGGACAAAGATACGCAGTACTTT. Translated: CAAGTWDKDTQYF.